Reported below is one T cell receptor (beta chain). One end of the junction varies from germline; a read error may be responsible. The sample is drawn from a study of blood T cell repertoires in COVID-19. Turning to the study itself: Acute and convalescent COVID-19 samples came from the United States, Italy and Spain. Sources were T cells, B-cell-depleted T cells, or PBMCs; the material itself was cDNA or gDNA.

In germline, CDR1 is MGHDK, CDR2 SYGVNS. This CDR3 spans 18 amino acids. Authors' methods: Estimation of nucleated cell counts relied on the amplification of reference gene primers. The assay was immunoSEQ multiplex PCR, and TCRdb's table has in-frame clones only and misses some. The D gene and trimming were derived from the DNA, and the V and J assignments and clone size from that table. The table shows roughly 180,000 clones, with approximately 89% occurring only once. Sequenced sample: peripheral blood. The receptor was isolated from a woman in her sixties with acute or convalescent COVID-19. V and J are TRBV25-1 and TRBJ2-1; 9 bases are shared with TRBD2. The CDR3 DNA follows: TGTGCCAGCAGTGACCCTCCCGGGGCTAGCGGGATCTACATTGAGCAGTTCTTC. It translates to CASSDPPGASGIYIEQFF.